This T cell receptor beta chain comes out of a study of T cell responses to AZD1222 COVID-19 vaccine. Looking at the study overall: Second-dose timings of about 4 or about 12 weeks were pooled. Study observations and caveats: The reported proportion of spike-specific TCRs targeting unmutated variant regions was nearly half. Only six people who got AZD1222 tested seropositive at baseline. An increase in Spike-specific TCR breadth and depth was observed after two AZD1222 doses.

Repertoires were generated with immunoSEQ multiplex PCR, while TCRdb's copy carries only in-frame clones and drops some. This table holds under 150,000 clones, 93% found once. With V trimmed by 4 bases and J by 14 bases, 15 bases remained unmatched. The CDR3 totals 16 residues. Germline V lookup: CDR1 SGDLS, CDR2 YYNGEE. Details on this clone: Its antigen is still unknown.

The sequence came from an adult in good health. This chain connects TRBV9 to TRBJ2-3, with 14 nucleotides matching TRBD2. Specimen: peripheral blood, collected on day 0 of AZD1222 vaccination. As DNA, the CDR3 is TGTGCCAGCAGCATCGGACTAGCGGGGGGATTAGGCCCTGCGTATTTT. It specifies CASSIGLAGGLGPAYF.